The 15 T cell receptor beta chains below all came from one sample that was sequenced in a study of T cell clonality in common variable immunodeficiency. Some clones are missing from TCRdb's copy, which holds only in-frame ones; the method was immunoSEQ multiplex PCR. The data show about 19,000 clones, none appearing only once, with around 25% held by the ten largest. No antigen has been identified for these receptors. Broader study findings: Fewer deletions and N-nucleotide insertions were reportedly seen in common variable immunodeficiency TCR beta sequences.

Sequencing was performed on peripheral blood mononuclear cells. Receptors were obtained from a human donor with common variable immunodeficiency.

On this clone: The sequenced fragment ends 3 residues before the CDR3 boundary, so the rest is inferred from the germline J gene. The rearrangement uses TRBV7-9 and TRBJ2-5; D is unclear. V was cut by 4 bases and J by 5 bases, with 8 bases left in between. There are 12 residues in the CDR3. Germline CDR1 reads SEHNR; CDR2 reads FQNEAQ (reference sequence). The CDR3: CASSSPSETQYF. Partial CDR3 DNA: TGTGCCAGCAGCTCCCCGTCGGAGACC. Full variable domain (missing parts from reference TRBV7-9 and TRBJ2-5): DTGVSQNPRHKITKRGQNVTFRCDPISEHNRLYWYRQTLGQGPEFLTYFQNEAQLEKSRLLSDRFSAERPKGSFSTLEIQRTEQGDSAMYLCASSSPSETQYFGPGTRLLVL.

This clone was found a few times. The read halts 3 residues ahead of the CDR3 end, with the missing end drawn from the germline J gene. The gene calls are TRBV18 and TRBJ1-6; tentative D call: TRBD1 (6 bases). Germline CDR1 and CDR2: KGHSH and LQKENI. V was shortened by 5 bases and J by 9 bases, with 14 bases between the two germline ends. The CDR3 has 14 amino acids. The CDR3 region is CASSADSRGSPLHF. The sequenced CDR3 bases are TGTGCCAGCTCAGCGGACAGCCGAGGTTCACCC.

This clone was seen a handful of times. Read data end 3 residues before the CDR3 end; the end is taken from the germline J gene. This chain uses TRBV20-1 with TRBJ1-6; no reliable D call. The CDR3 spans 14 residues. Trimming left V 1 base short and J 7 bases short, with 11 bases between. In germline, CDR1 is DFQATT, CDR2 SNEGSKA (reference sequence). The part of the CDR3 DNA that was read is TGCAGTGCTAGAGGAACGGCGGTAAATTCACCC. Protein sequence: CSARGTAVNSP. The CDR3 in full is CSARGTAVNSPLHF.

This clone showed up just a few times. The read terminates 3 residues ahead of where the CDR3 ends, so the germline J gene completes it. This chain links TRBV5-5 with TRBJ2-7; D is possibly TRBD1 (6 bases). V was pared by 4 bases and J by 3 bases, with 14 bases between. Germline-derived CDR1 and CDR2 are SGHKS and YYEKEE (reference sequence). CDR3 length: 14 amino acids. The CDR3 is CASSPRQGFYEQYF. The sequenced part of the CDR3 DNA is TGTGCCAGCAGCCCAAGGCAGGGGTTCTACGAG.

This clone was picked up a small number of times. From the germline J gene comes the end of the CDR3, since the read stops 3 residues before it. V usage is TRBV29-1 and J usage is TRBJ1-5, with 7 nucleotides matching TRBD1. The CDR3 is 13 amino acids. V dropped 6 bases and J dropped 4; count of bases not matched to a gene: 6. Germline V CDR1 and CDR2: SQVTM, ANQGSEA. The CDR3 bases that were read are TGCAGCGTAGCCGGGACAGAGAATCAGCCC. It codes for CSVAGTENQP. The entire CDR3 protein reads CSVAGTENQPQHF. Supplemented by reference TRBV29-1 and TRBJ1-5, the full variable domain reads SAVISQKPSRDICQRGTSLTIQCQVDSQVTMMFWYRQQPGQSLTLIATANQGSEATYESGFVIDKFPISRPNLTFSTLTVSNMSPEDSSIYLCSVAGTENQPQHFGDGTRLSIL.

This clone has only a few counts. The read comes to an end 3 residues before the CDR3 does, leaving the germline J gene to fill in the end. The chain employs TRBV10-3 and TRBJ2-7; D call uncertain. The germline V gene encodes CDR1 ENHRY and CDR2 SYGVKD. The V and J ends lost 4 bases and 2 bases respectively, with 3 bases between them. The CDR3 has 11 amino acids. The CDR3 reads CAISVTYEQYF. The sequenced part of the CDR3 DNA is TGTGCCATCAGTGTCACCTACGAG.

This clone was picked up a small number of times. Read sequence stops 3 residues before the CDR3 end, and the germline J gene provides the missing end. The chain links TRBV2 to TRBJ2-7; no clear D. Germline lookup yields CDR1 SNHLY and CDR2 FYNNEI. V lost 3 bases and J lost 3, with 6 bases in between. This CDR3 is 12 amino acids long. CDR3: CASSDRNYEQYF. CDR3 DNA (partial): TGTGCCAGCAGTGACAGAAACTACGAG.

In the case of this clone: The read finishes 3 residues shy of the CDR3 end, and the germline J gene is used to complete it. This chain joins TRBV7-9 and TRBJ1-2; D gene uncertain. Trimming left V 3 bases short and J 4 bases short, with 9 bases between. The germline V gene has CDR1 SEHNR and CDR2 FQNEAQ (reference sequence). The CDR3 has 13 residues. The DNA read from the CDR3 is TGTGCCAGCAGCTTTTCCGAACTCTATGGC. Encoded protein: CASSFSELYG. The full CDR3 protein is CASSFSELYGYTF.

This clone occurred many times. The observed sequence ends 3 residues before the CDR3 terminus, with the missing tail filled in from the germline J gene. This chain uses TRBV12-3 or TRBV12-4 with TRBJ2-3, with 8 nucleotides matching TRBD2. The CDR3 loop spans 15 amino acids. After removal of 6 bases from V and 3 bases from J, the junction contained 8 bases not matched to a gene. The CDR3 DNA, read in part, is TGTGCCAGCAGGATGAGCGGGAGTGGGACAGATACG. This translates into CASRMSGSGTDT. The whole CDR3 reads CASRMSGSGTDTQYF.

This clone was counted between two and nine times. The read comes to an end 3 residues before the CDR3 does, leaving the germline J gene to fill in the end. This chain links TRBV29-1 with TRBJ1-2; 10 bases are a match to TRBD1. The CDR3 is made up of 11 amino acids. Germline V gene data show CDR1 as SQVTM and CDR2 as ANQGSEA. The CDR3 sequence: CSARGQGGYTF. The covered CDR3 bases are TGCAGCGCCAGGGGACAGGGGGGC.

Turning to this clone: The CDR3 end is not reached by the read, which stops 3 residues before it; the germline J gene fills it in. This chain connects TRBV7-2 to TRBJ2-5; no reliable D call. The CDR3 extends over 15 amino acids. Trimming stripped 4 bases from V and 4 bases from J, with 16 bases between. CDR1 SGHTA and CDR2 FQGNSA come from the germline V gene. The CDR3 DNA, read in part, is TGTGCCAGCAGCTCCTTTTTGGCGTCGGGAGAGACC. Encoded protein: CASSSFLASGET. The complete CDR3 protein is CASSSFLASGETQYF.

This clone was detected many times. The chain's CDR3 is CSARDTDTGELFF. The CDR3 DNA, read in part, is TGCAGTGCTAGAGATACAGACACCGGGGAG. The chain is built from TRBV20-1 and TRBJ2-2; D gene unclear. The sequenced fragment ends 3 residues before the CDR3 boundary, so the rest is inferred from the germline J gene. CDR1 is DFQATT, CDR2 SNEGSKA, per germline (reference sequence). V dropped 0 bases and J dropped 3 bases, with 5 bases sitting between them. The CDR3 is 13 amino acids.

This clone was picked up a small number of times. The read terminates 3 residues before the CDR3 end, so the remaining end is supplied by the germline J gene. The rearrangement uses TRBV18 and TRBJ2-1; 12 bases are a match to TRBD2. Looked up from germline, CDR1 is KGHSH and CDR2 is LQKENI. V lost 3 bases and J lost 6; bases outside the gene matches: 3. CDR3 length equals 15 residues. The CDR3 bases that were read are TGTGCCAGCTCACCCGGACTAGCGGGGTGCAATGAG. This translates into CASSPGLAGCNE. The whole CDR3 protein is CASSPGLAGCNEQFF.

Concerning this clone itself: The CDR3 goes on 3 residues after the read ends, and that part is filled in from the germline J gene. This chain uses TRBV13 with TRBJ2-7, with 8 bases lining up with TRBD1. This CDR3 contains 14 residues. The V gene's germline CDR1 is PRHDT and CDR2 FYEKMQ (reference sequence). The ends lost 4 bases at V and 4 bases at J; junction bases unmatched: 6. The CDR3 protein is CASSSGTGGYEQYF. The sequenced part of the CDR3 DNA is TGTGCCAGCAGCTCAGGGACAGGAGGTTACGAG.

This clone was detected a few times. The read terminates 3 residues ahead of where the CDR3 ends, so the germline J gene completes it. The chain carries TRBV2 and TRBJ2-7, with 9 bases lining up with TRBD1. CDR3 length: 13 residues. Losses at the gene ends were 7 bases for V and 4 bases for J; bases not matched to a gene: 5. In germline, CDR1 is SNHLY, CDR2 FYNNEI. CDR3 bases read: TGTGCCAGCAAAAGGGACAGGGTGTACGAG. Encoded protein: CASKRDRVYE. The CDR3 reads in full as CASKRDRVYEQYF.